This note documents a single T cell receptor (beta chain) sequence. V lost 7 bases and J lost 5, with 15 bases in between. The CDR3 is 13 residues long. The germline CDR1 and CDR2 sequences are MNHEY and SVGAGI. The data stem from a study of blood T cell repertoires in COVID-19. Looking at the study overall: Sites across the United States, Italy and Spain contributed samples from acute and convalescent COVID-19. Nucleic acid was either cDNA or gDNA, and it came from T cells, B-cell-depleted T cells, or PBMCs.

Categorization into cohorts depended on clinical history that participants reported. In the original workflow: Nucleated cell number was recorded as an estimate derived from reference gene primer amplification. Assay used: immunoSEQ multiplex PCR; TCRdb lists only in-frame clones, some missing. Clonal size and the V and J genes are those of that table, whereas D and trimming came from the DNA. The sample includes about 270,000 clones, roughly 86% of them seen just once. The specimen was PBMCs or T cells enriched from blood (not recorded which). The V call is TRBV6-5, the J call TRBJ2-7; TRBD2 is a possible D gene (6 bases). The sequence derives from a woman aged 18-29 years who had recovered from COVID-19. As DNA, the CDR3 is TGTGCCAGCATCGGGACTCCCGGGAACGAGCAGTACTTC. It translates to CASIGTPGNEQYF.